The 18 T cell receptor beta chains listed next were all sequenced from one sample in a study of regulatory T cells in long-lasting Graves disease (dated by TCRdb to the early 2020s). The time point tag for this specimen amounts to: newly diagnosed GD, antithyroid drugs for less than 3 months. For both TCR sequencing and RNA sequencing, RNA was extracted from PBMCs in TRIzol. Library creation used multiplex PCR. The reads were generated on an Illumina HiSeq 4000. iRepertoire HTBI primers and Arm-PCR amplification of CDR3 regions were used to construct TCR beta libraries. TCRdb's own reprocessing of the public reads used fastp at Q25 and MiXCR and kept productive beta chains. Each entry is one CDR3 protein sequence, shown with its most common DNA and genes. Recorded for this sample are over 450,000 distinct CDR3 sequences; around 12% of them occurred a single time. The top ten clonotypes cover roughly 9.3% of the sample.

These same data were also listed under a study on T cells in Graves' hyperthyroidism and ophthalmopathy.

The source material was peripheral blood mononuclear cells (PBMCs), sampled at new diagnosis, from a patient treated with antithyroid drugs. The receptors originated from a woman in her 30s with Graves disease. Donor details come from another sample of the same person, matched by shared clones.

J is TRBJ1-1 and V is TRBV5-1, with a weak D call TRBD1 (6 bases). V shed 5 bases and J shed 0 bases, with 11 bases lying between them. Per germline, CDR1 SGHRS and CDR2 YFSETQ. The CDR3 has 14 amino acids. This chain's CDR3 is CASRGTMMNTEAFF. The CDR3 DNA reads as TGCGCCAGCAGGGGGACAATGATGAACACTGAAGCTTTCTTT.

This clonotype was recorded a few times. CDR3 loop: CASSLDDRPAGDNEQFF. CDR3 nucleotides: TGTGCCAGCAGCTTAGACGACCGGCCGGCAGGGGACAATGAGCAGTTCTTC. The chain recombines TRBV7-9 with TRBJ2-1; tentatively, D is TRBD1 (6 bases). Trimming cost V 1 base and J 5 bases, with 18 bases left between them. This CDR3 has 17 residues. Germline-derived CDR1 and CDR2 are SEHNR and FQNEAQ (reference sequence). Full variable domain (remainder filled in from reference TRBV7-9 and TRBJ2-1): DTGVSQNPRHKITKRGQNVTFRCDPISEHNRLYWYRQTLGQGPEFLTYFQNEAQLEKSRLLSDRFSAERPKGSFSTLEIQRTEQGDSAMYLCASSLDDRPAGDNEQFFGPGTRLTVL.

This clonotype was counted a few times. This chain joins TRBV12-3 or TRBV12-4 and TRBJ1-3; D may be TRBD1 (6 bases). The CDR3 is 16 residues long. V dropped 6 bases and J dropped 2 bases, with 17 bases sitting between them. Here the CDR3 reads CASSPPRGAPGNTIYF. The CDR3 bases are TGTGCCAGCAGCCCCCCCAGGGGCGCTCCTGGAAACACCATATATTTT.

Note on this clonotype: A far more abundant clone sits one base away, making this likely a read error. The chain recombines TRBV27 with TRBJ2-1; TRBD2 agrees at 13 bases. Per germline, CDR1 MNHEY and CDR2 SMNVEV (reference sequence). This CDR3 has 17 amino acids. V dropped 4 bases and J dropped 13; count of bases not matched to a gene: 16. CDR3 in amino acids: CASSSPGLAGAGETQFF. In nucleotides, the CDR3 is TGTGCCAGCAGTTCCCCAGGACTAGCGGGAGCGGGGGAGACCCAGTTCTTC.

CDR3 DNA: TGTGCCAGCAGCAAGCGACTAGCGGGTGCCGCTTTTAGTAATGAGCAGTTCTTC. Translating it yields CASSKRLAGAAFSNEQFF. The chain joins TRBV7-9 to TRBJ2-1; 10 nucleotides match TRBD2. The germline gives CDR1 SEHNR, CDR2 FQNEAQ (reference sequence). The CDR3 contains 18 residues. V trimming: 5 bases; J trimming: 7 bases; junction bases outside the gene matches: 17.

In its sample, this clonotype was seen many times. V and J are TRBV28 and TRBJ2-7; the D is unclear. V lost 5 bases to trimming and J lost 9 bases, with 14 bases between them. The CDR3 spans 12 residues. Germline V gene data show CDR1 as MDHEN and CDR2 as SYDVKM. The CDR3 is CASSPLIVGQYF. The CDR3 DNA follows: TGTGCCAGCAGTCCCCTTATTGTAGGGCAGTACTTC.

The gene calls are TRBV14 and TRBJ2-1, with a weak D call TRBD2 (5 bases). CDR1 and CDR2 from the germline V gene are SGHDN and FVKESK. V dropped 1 base and J dropped 10 bases, with 11 bases sitting between them. The CDR3 consists of 13 residues. The CDR3, as DNA: TGTGCCAGCAGCCAAGTTTTGAGGGCAGAGCAGTTCTTC. It yields the protein CASSQVLRAEQFF.

This clonotype was recorded many times. This chain connects TRBV30 to TRBJ1-6, with TRBD1 matching over 8 bases. Germline CDR1 reads GTSNPN; CDR2 reads SVGIG (reference sequence). The CDR3 is 15 residues long. V dropped 3 bases and J dropped 7; count of bases not matched to a gene: 8. DNA of the CDR3: TGTGCCTGGAGAGTGAGTGGACAGGGCAATTCACCCCTCCACTTT. Protein: CAWRVSGQGNSPLHF. The full variable domain, with the rest looked up from reference TRBV30 and TRBJ1-6, is SQTIHQWPATLVQPVGSPLSLECTVEGTSNPNLYWYRQAAGRGLQLLFYSVGIGQISSEVPQNLSASRPQDRQFILSSKKLLLSDSGFYLCAWRVSGQGNSPLHFGNGTRLTVT.

Comments on this clonotype: It is likely a read error: a sequence one base away is far more abundant. The chain combines TRBV11-2 with TRBJ1-1; no firm D call. CDR1 and CDR2 (germline): SGHAT, FQNNGV. The ends were cut back, 1 base at V and 4 bases at J, with 7 bases in the middle. This CDR3 spans 13 amino acids. The CDR3: CASSLVWSTEAFF. The CDR3 DNA reads as TGTGCCAGCAGCTTAGTCTGGAGCACTGAAGCTTTCTTT.

This clonotype was counted at least ten times. V gene TRBV11-2 combines with J gene TRBJ2-1; TRBD2 aligns across 11 bases. Trimming at V came to 4 bases and at J to 5 bases, leaving 7 bases not matched to a gene. The CDR3 is 16 residues long. Per germline, CDR1 SGHAT and CDR2 FQNNGV. This chain's CDR3 is CASSSRSTSGDNEQFF. In nucleotides, the CDR3 is TGTGCCAGCAGCTCGCGATCGACTAGCGGGGACAATGAGCAGTTCTTC. Using reference TRBV11-2 and TRBJ2-1 for the parts outside the CDR3, the full variable domain is EAGVAQSPRYKIIEKRQSVAFWCNPISGHATLYWYQQILGQGPKLLIQFQNNGVVDDSQLPKDRFSAERLKGVDSTLKIQPAKLEDSAVYLCASSSRSTSGDNEQFFGPGTRLTVL.

This clonotype was counted at least ten times. This sequence joins TRBV28 and TRBJ2-3; D call uncertain. CDR1 and CDR2 from the germline V gene are MDHEN and SYDVKM. Trimming removed 6 bases from V and 6 bases from J, with 19 bases in between. CDR3 size: 15 residues. CDR3 in amino acids: CASRFSGPPTDTQYF. The DNA of the CDR3 is TGTGCCAGCAGGTTTTCCGGGCCCCCCACGGATACGCAGTATTTT.

This clonotype has at least ten counts. The rearrangement links TRBV12-3 or TRBV12-4 to TRBJ1-6; unclear D gene. The CDR3 sequence is 12 residues long. With 5 bases removed from V and 5 bases from J, the gap between germline ends came to 4 bases. The CDR3 nucleotides are TGTGCCAGCAGTCAGCATAATTCACCCCTCCACTTT. Protein product: CASSQHNSPLHF.

This clonotype was recorded many times. This chain links TRBV7-2 with TRBJ1-2; D may be TRBD1 (5 bases). Germline V gene lookup returns CDR1 SGHTA and CDR2 FQGNSA. The CDR3 has 14 amino acids. V lost 2 bases to trimming and J lost 4 bases, with 11 bases between them. The DNA of the CDR3 is TGTGCCAGCAGCTTATCGGGGCTTGGCTATGGCTACACCTTC. It encodes CASSLSGLGYGYTF.

This clonotype was detected many times. V gene TRBV6-5 combines with J gene TRBJ2-7, with D perhaps matching TRBD2 (5 bases). Trimming pared 2 bases from V and 0 bases from J, leaving 8 bases between. CDR1 is MNHEY and CDR2 is SVGAGI in the germline V gene. There are 14 residues in the CDR3. CDR3 loop: CASSYEGGSYEQYF. For the CDR3, the DNA is TGTGCCAGCAGTTACGAGGGCGGCTCCTACGAGCAGTACTTC.

This clonotype appeared many times. V gene TRBV2 combines with J gene TRBJ2-5, with 9 nucleotides matching TRBD1. Germline-derived CDR1 and CDR2 are SNHLY and FYNNEI. J was trimmed by 4 bases and V by 7 bases; bases with no gene match: 10. The length of the CDR3 is 15 residues. CDR3: CASTRTGDVGETQYF. The DNA of the CDR3 is TGTGCCAGCACCAGGACAGGGGACGTTGGAGAGACCCAGTACTTC.

This clonotype occurred many times. The rearrangement links TRBV20-1 to TRBJ2-7; D not certain. This CDR3 is 12 amino acids long. Germline V gene sequence: CDR1 DFQATT, CDR2 SNEGSKA (reference sequence). Trimming removed 3 bases at V and 3 bases at J, with 9 bases between. CDR3 sequence reads: CSARVDGYEQYF. The CDR3 nucleotides read TGCAGTGCTAGGGTCGACGGCTACGAGCAGTACTTC.

This clonotype was found many times. V and J are TRBV18 and TRBJ1-1; D is unclear. CDR1 KGHSH and CDR2 LQKENI come from the germline V gene. V shed 3 bases and J shed 3 bases, with 14 bases lying between them. The CDR3 sequence is 15 residues long. CDR3 protein: CASSPTRAEDTEAFF. CDR3 nucleotide sequence: TGTGCCAGCTCACCGACTCGGGCCGAGGACACTGAAGCTTTCTTT.

This clonotype was found a few times. The CDR3 nucleotides are TGCAGTGCTAGGACTAGCGGGAGAGGAGAGACCCAGTACTTC. Its translation: CSARTSGRGETQYF. V is TRBV20-1 and J is TRBJ2-5; 12 nucleotides match TRBD2. The CDR3 is 14 amino acids. Per germline, CDR1 DFQATT and CDR2 SNEGSKA (reference sequence). The V segment lost 3 bases and the J segment 4 bases; nucleotides outside the gene matches: 3.